Each of the 27 T cell receptor beta chains below was sequenced from the same sample in a study of beta chain features in type 1 diabetes. Every isolated RNA sample was fully reverse transcribed, so sequencing captured expressed TCRB transcripts. Libraries were prepared by immunoSEQ multiplex PCR; TCRdb keeps only in-frame clonotypes and omits some of them. The top ten hold 0.035% to 0.04% of the sample, which has 390,000 or so clones, approximately 15% seen once. Sequencing was performed on naive CD4+ T cells from blood. These receptor sequences come from a man in his thirties or forties in good health.

The chain combines TRBV5-4 with TRBJ2-1; a possible D gene is TRBD1 (6 bases). The germline V and J ends were trimmed by 1 base and 9 bases, with 14 bases remaining between them. Per germline, CDR1 SGHNT and CDR2 YYREEE (reference sequence). This CDR3 contains 14 residues. This chain's CDR3 is CASSLHGQFPEQFF. Here the CDR3 DNA reads TGTGCCAGCAGCTTGCATGGACAGTTTCCTGAGCAGTTCTTC.

This clone has just a few counts. The V and J genes are TRBV5-1 and TRBJ2-7; a weak D match, TRBD2 (6 bases). Germline V gene data show CDR1 as SGHRS and CDR2 as YFSETQ. V dropped 5 bases and J dropped 2 bases, with 11 bases sitting between them. The CDR3 runs to 13 residues. CDR3 residues: CASSAGSTYEQYF. In DNA, the CDR3 is TGCGCCAGCAGTGCGGGGTCAACCTACGAGCAGTACTTC.

There are a few counts of this clone. The V call is TRBV29-1, the J call TRBJ2-2; weak D call: TRBD1 (6 bases). Trimming took off 5 bases at V and 3 bases at J, with 10 bases between the two ends. The CDR3 length is 13 residues. Germline V gene lookup returns CDR1 SQVTM and CDR2 ANQGSEA. Here the CDR3 reads CSVQGPDTGELFF. DNA for the CDR3: TGCAGCGTTCAGGGGCCGGACACCGGGGAGCTGTTTTTT.

This clone was counted a few times. The chain uses TRBV23-1 and TRBJ2-5; D not resolved. TRBV23-1 is an open reading frame whose function is uncertain. Trimming removed 5 bases at V and 5 bases at J, with 12 bases between. This CDR3 region has 13 residues. The CDR3 protein is CASSSPEVETQYF. The CDR3 bases are TGCGCCAGCAGTTCCCCAGAGGTGGAGACCCAGTACTTC.

The chain carries TRBV9 and TRBJ2-5; TRBD2 matches at 12 bases. Germline V lookup: CDR1 SGDLS, CDR2 YYNGEE. The CDR3 is 17 residues long. J was trimmed by 2 bases and V by 0 bases; bases with no gene match: 5. CDR3 residues: CASSVGASGRGQETQYF. The CDR3 DNA is TGTGCCAGCAGCGTAGGGGCTAGCGGGAGGGGTCAAGAGACCCAGTACTTC.

V and J are TRBV10-1 and TRBJ2-1; tentatively, D is TRBD1 or TRBD2 (5 bases each). CDR3 length equals 13 residues. V lost 1 base to trimming and J lost 5 bases, with 6 bases between them. CDR1 and CDR2 from the germline V gene are WNHNN and SYGVQD (reference sequence). The CDR3 region is CASSELGDNEQFF. The CDR3 nucleotides are TGCGCCAGCAGTGAGTTGGGGGACAATGAGCAGTTCTTC.

A few counts support this clone. The chain is built from TRBV7-2 and TRBJ2-2, with D tentatively TRBD2 (6 bases). The CDR3 loop spans 14 amino acids. V lost 4 bases and J lost 2, with 8 bases in between. Germline loops: CDR1 SGHTA, CDR2 FQGNSA. CDR3 sequence (DNA): TGTGCCAGCAGCTGGCGGGACAACACCGGGGAGCTGTTTTTT. Its protein product is CASSWRDNTGELFF.

A few counts support this clone. The chain employs TRBV30 and TRBJ1-2; D call uncertain. The germline V gene has CDR1 GTSNPN and CDR2 SVGIG (reference sequence). V lost 3 bases to trimming and J lost 5 bases, with 16 bases between them. CDR3 length: 14 residues. The CDR3 is CAWSATLEAYGYTF. The CDR3 DNA follows: TGTGCCTGGAGCGCGACATTAGAAGCATATGGCTACACCTTC.

The V and J genes are TRBV7-9 and TRBJ1-4; D is possibly TRBD1 (6 bases). Trimming cost V 5 bases and J 7 bases, with 17 bases left between them. The CDR3 covers 15 residues. CDR1 is SEHNR and CDR2 is FQNEAQ in the germline V gene (reference sequence). This CDR3 reads CASSKTGFRGEKLFF. The CDR3 coding sequence is TGTGCCAGCAGCAAAACAGGGTTCAGGGGTGAAAAACTGTTTTTT.

This chain connects TRBV19 to TRBJ2-1; D not resolved. The germline CDR1 and CDR2 sequences are LNHDA and SQIVND (reference sequence). V lost 6 bases to trimming and J lost 5 bases, with 8 bases between them. This CDR3 contains 12 residues. CDR3 coding DNA: TGTGCCAGTAGCTTTCTCGACAATGAGCAGTTCTTC. This translates into CASSFLDNEQFF.

DNA for the CDR3: TGTGCCAGCAGTGAAGCGCTGAGCTCAGATGGCTACACCTTC. Translation gives CASSEALSSDGYTF. This chain uses TRBV6-1 with TRBJ1-2; no clear D. Germline CDR1 reads MNHNS; CDR2 reads SASEGT. CDR3 length equals 14 residues. V was trimmed by 0 bases and J by 6 bases, leaving 11 bases between them.

The chain combines TRBV7-2 with TRBJ2-3; no firm D call. Germline V lookup: CDR1 SGHTA, CDR2 FQGNSA. This CDR3 contains 15 residues. Trimming took 5 bases from V and 10 from J, leaving 22 bases between them. Written as DNA, the CDR3 is TGTGCCAGCAGCCCGTTCCCAAGGTATCAGTCGGCGCAGTATTTT. Its translation is CASSPFPRYQSAQYF.

The chain combines TRBV6-6 with TRBJ1-2; D uncertain. Germline lookup yields CDR1 MNHNY and CDR2 SVGAGI (reference sequence). This CDR3 contains 15 residues. V dropped 2 bases and J dropped 8 bases, with 18 bases sitting between them. In nucleotides, the CDR3 is TGTGCCAGCAGTTACAGAGCGGAAGGGTCGAGAGGCTACACCTTC. This encodes CASSYRAEGSRGYTF.

This clone occurred many times. The sample holds other DNA sequences that translate to the same CDR3. This chain links TRBV7-9 with TRBJ1-1; the D is unclear. The CDR3 totals 12 residues. V was clipped by 3 bases and J by 3 bases, with 5 bases between them. The germline V gene encodes CDR1 SEHNR and CDR2 FQNEAQ (reference sequence). The CDR3 protein is CASSFGDTEAFF. As DNA, the CDR3 is TGTGCCAGCAGCTTTGGGGACACTGAAGCTTTCTTT.

This clone came up a few times. This chain links TRBV4-3 with TRBJ1-1; D not certain. The CDR3 extends over 15 amino acids. The germline CDR1 and CDR2 sequences are LGHNA and YSLEER. V was cut by 1 base and J by 5 bases, with 14 bases left in between. The CDR3 reads CASSQAYRRWTEAFF. CDR3 nucleotides: TGCGCCAGCAGCCAAGCTTATCGGAGGTGGACTGAAGCTTTCTTT.

V is TRBV19 and J is TRBJ2-4, with a weak D call TRBD2 (6 bases). This CDR3 is 14 amino acids long. The germline CDR1 and CDR2 sequences are LNHDA and SQIVND (reference sequence). The V gene lost 7 bases and the J gene lost 6 bases, with 16 bases spanning the gap. The CDR3 DNA sequence: TGTGCCAGTACTGGGGGGACGTCAAGAAACATTCAGTACTTC. It specifies CASTGGTSRNIQYF.

This clone was found a few times. The V and J genes are TRBV4-3 and TRBJ2-6; 8 bases are shared with TRBD2. Germline trimming cut 0 bases from V and 0 bases from J; bases unmatched to any gene: 10. The CDR3 has 20 residues. Germline-derived CDR1 and CDR2 are LGHNA and YSLEER. The CDR3 spells CASSQDASGLGASGANVLTF. CDR3 nucleotides: TGCGCCAGCAGCCAAGACGCCTCGGGACTAGGGGCCTCTGGGGCCAACGTCCTGACTTTC.

The rearrangement joins TRBV7-7 to TRBJ1-1; possibly TRBD1 for D (6 bases). CDR3 length equals 13 residues. Trimming removed 3 bases at V and 1 base at J, with 6 bases between. Germline assignment: CDR1 SSHAT and CDR2 FNYEAQ (reference sequence). In nucleotides, the CDR3 is TGTGCCAGCAGCTTGGACAGGAACACTGAAGCTTTCTTT. Encoded protein: CASSLDRNTEAFF.

This clone has more than one count but fewer than ten. The chain links TRBV4-3 to TRBJ2-7, with 7 bases that match TRBD2. The CDR3 sequence is 16 residues long. Trimming cost V 5 bases and J 3 bases; bases outside gene matches: 13. The germline V gene has CDR1 LGHNA and CDR2 YSLEER. The CDR3 DNA sequence: TGCGCCAGCAGCACCGGCGAGACTAGCTTTAGCTACGAGCAGTACTTC. It codes for CASSTGETSFSYEQYF.

This clone was counted between two and nine times. The CDR3, as DNA: TGTGCCAGCCGAGCAGGCTCGAACACCGGGGAGCTGTTTTTT. Its translation: CASRAGSNTGELFF. This chain joins TRBV25-1 and TRBJ2-2; D call uncertain. The CDR3 spans 14 residues. Trimming shortened V by 8 bases and J by 0 bases, and 10 bases separated the two germline ends. CDR1 is MGHDK and CDR2 is SYGVNS in the germline V gene.

This clone was observed a few times. This chain connects TRBV7-9 to TRBJ2-2; D uncertain. The CDR3 length is 14 residues. V dropped 0 bases and J dropped 5 bases, with 7 bases sitting between them. Germline lookup yields CDR1 SEHNR and CDR2 FQNEAQ (reference sequence). The CDR3 here is CASSLASATGELFF. The CDR3 nucleotides read TGTGCCAGCAGCTTAGCGAGCGCGACCGGGGAGCTGTTTTTT.

This clone was counted only a few times. This chain uses TRBV7-2 with TRBJ2-2; perhaps TRBD1 as D (5 bases). V lost 7 bases and J 4 bases, leaving 16 bases between the germline ends. CDR3 length: 15 residues. Germline values: CDR1 SGHTA, CDR2 FQGNSA. The CDR3 is CASTPNQGFTGELFF. The DNA for the CDR3 is TGTGCCAGCACCCCAAACCAGGGATTCACCGGGGAGCTGTTTTTT.

This clone has a handful of counts. The rearrangement links TRBV6-5 to TRBJ2-3, with D maybe TRBD1 (6 bases). The CDR3 runs to 16 residues. The ends were cut back, 4 bases at V and 2 bases at J, with 16 bases in the middle. Germline V lookup: CDR1 MNHEY, CDR2 SVGAGI. As DNA, the CDR3 is TGTGCCAGCAGTTCCCCATCAACAGGGAACACAGATACGCAGTATTTT. It translates to CASSSPSTGNTDTQYF.

The CDR3 is CASRPTSSGRADEQFF. DNA for the CDR3: TGTGCCAGTAGGCCAACCTCCAGCGGGAGGGCCGATGAGCAGTTCTTC. The chain employs TRBV19 and TRBJ2-1; TRBD2 aligns across 10 bases. There are 16 residues in the CDR3. Germline V gene sequence: CDR1 LNHDA, CDR2 SQIVND (reference sequence). J was trimmed by 8 bases and V by 6 bases; bases with no gene match: 13.

This chain joins TRBV7-2 and TRBJ2-3; D may be TRBD1 (5 bases). Germline V gene data show CDR1 as SGHTA and CDR2 as FQGNSA. The CDR3 consists of 13 residues. Trimming left V 1 base short and J 6 bases short, with 8 bases between. The CDR3: CASSLEAGDTQYF. CDR3 nucleotide sequence: TGTGCCAGCAGCTTAGAGGCAGGGGATACGCAGTATTTT.

J is TRBJ1-1 and V is TRBV29-1; D possibly corresponds to TRBD1 (5 bases). This CDR3 contains 13 residues. V dropped 7 bases and J dropped 1 base, with 13 bases sitting between them. The germline V gene has CDR1 SQVTM and CDR2 ANQGSEA. CDR3 loop: CSAWDWENTEAFF. CDR3 DNA: TGCAGCGCATGGGACTGGGAGAACACTGAAGCTTTCTTT.

The V gene is TRBV7-3, the J gene TRBJ2-7; TRBD2 agrees at 11 bases. Germline V gives CDR1 SGHTA, CDR2 FQGTGA. The CDR3 loop spans 18 amino acids. J lost 4 bases, V lost 2 bases, and 13 bases had no gene match. As DNA, the CDR3 is TGTGCCAGCAGCTTACCCCAGACCCTAGCGGGAGGCCTTTACGAGCAGTACGTC. Protein product: CASSLPQTLAGGLYEQYV.